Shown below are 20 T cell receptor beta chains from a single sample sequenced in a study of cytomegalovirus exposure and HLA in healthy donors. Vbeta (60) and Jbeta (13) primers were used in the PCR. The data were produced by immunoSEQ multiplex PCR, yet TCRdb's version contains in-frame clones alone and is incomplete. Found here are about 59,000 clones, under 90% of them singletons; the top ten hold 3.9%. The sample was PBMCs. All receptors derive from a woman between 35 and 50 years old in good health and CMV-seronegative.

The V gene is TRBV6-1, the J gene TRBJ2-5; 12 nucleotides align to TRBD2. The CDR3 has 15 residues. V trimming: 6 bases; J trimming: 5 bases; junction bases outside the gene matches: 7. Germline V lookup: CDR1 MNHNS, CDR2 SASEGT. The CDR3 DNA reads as TGTGCCAGCAGCGTGGGGACTAGCGGGTTCGAGACCCAGTACTTC. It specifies CASSVGTSGFETQYF.

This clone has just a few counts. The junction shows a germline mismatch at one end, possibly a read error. CDR3 residues: CASREGTVQETQYF. CDR3 nucleotides: TGTGCCAGCAGGGAAGGGACAGTCCAAGAGACCCAGTACTTC. The chain links TRBV2 to TRBJ2-5; TRBD1 agrees at 7 bases. CDR3 length equals 14 residues. The germline V gene has CDR1 SNHLY and CDR2 FYNNEI.

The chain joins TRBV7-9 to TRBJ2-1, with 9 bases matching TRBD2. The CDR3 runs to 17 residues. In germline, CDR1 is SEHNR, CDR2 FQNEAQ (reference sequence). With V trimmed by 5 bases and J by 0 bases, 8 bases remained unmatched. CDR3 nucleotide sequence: TGTGCCAGCAGCCCCCAAGGGACTAGCAGCTCCTACAATGAGCAGTTCTTC. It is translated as CASSPQGTSSSYNEQFF.

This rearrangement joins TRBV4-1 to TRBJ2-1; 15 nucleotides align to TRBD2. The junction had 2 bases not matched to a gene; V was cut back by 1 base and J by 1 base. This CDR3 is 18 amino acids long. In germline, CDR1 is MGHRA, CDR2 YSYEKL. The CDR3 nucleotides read TGCGCCAGCAGCCAAGTCGGACTAGCGGGAGGGTCCTACAATGAGCAGTTCTTC. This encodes CASSQVGLAGGSYNEQFF.

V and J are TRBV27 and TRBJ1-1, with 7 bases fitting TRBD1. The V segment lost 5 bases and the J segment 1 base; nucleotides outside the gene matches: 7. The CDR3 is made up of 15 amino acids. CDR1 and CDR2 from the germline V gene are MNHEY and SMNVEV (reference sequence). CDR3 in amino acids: CASSPGTGANTEAFF. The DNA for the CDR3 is TGTGCCAGCAGTCCAGGTACAGGGGCGAACACTGAAGCTTTCTTT.

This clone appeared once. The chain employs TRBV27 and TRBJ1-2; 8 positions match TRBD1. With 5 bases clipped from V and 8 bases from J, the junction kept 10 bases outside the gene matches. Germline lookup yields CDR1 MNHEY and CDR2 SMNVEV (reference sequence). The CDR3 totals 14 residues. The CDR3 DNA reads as TGTGCCAGCAGTGTTACCGGGACAGGAATCGGCTACACCTTC. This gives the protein CASSVTGTGIGYTF.

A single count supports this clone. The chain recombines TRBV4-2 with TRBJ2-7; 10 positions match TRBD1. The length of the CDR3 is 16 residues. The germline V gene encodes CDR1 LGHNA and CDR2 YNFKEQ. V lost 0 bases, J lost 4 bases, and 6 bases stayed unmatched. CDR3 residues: CASSQDLGQGWYEQYF. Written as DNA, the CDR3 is TGTGCCAGCAGCCAAGATCTGGGACAGGGGTGGTACGAGCAGTACTTC.

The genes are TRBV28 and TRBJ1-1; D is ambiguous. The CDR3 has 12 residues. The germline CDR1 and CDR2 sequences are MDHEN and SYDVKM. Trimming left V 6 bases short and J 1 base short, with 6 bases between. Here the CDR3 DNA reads TGTGCCAGCAGAGAAGCGAACACTGAAGCTTTCTTT. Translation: CASREANTEAFF.

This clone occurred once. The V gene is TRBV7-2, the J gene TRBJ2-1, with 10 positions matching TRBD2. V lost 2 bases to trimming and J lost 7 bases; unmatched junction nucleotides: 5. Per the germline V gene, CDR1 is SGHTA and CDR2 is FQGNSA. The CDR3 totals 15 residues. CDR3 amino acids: CASSLLAGDRNEQFF. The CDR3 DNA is TGTGCCAGCAGCTTACTAGCGGGAGATCGTAATGAGCAGTTCTTC.

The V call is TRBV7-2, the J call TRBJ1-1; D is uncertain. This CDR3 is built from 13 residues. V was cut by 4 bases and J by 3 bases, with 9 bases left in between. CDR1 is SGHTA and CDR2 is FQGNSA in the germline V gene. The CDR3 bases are TGTGCCAGCAGCTCCAGGTTGGACACTGAAGCTTTCTTT. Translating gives CASSSRLDTEAFF.

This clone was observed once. The CDR3 here is CSVERTGGPDTQYF. CDR3 coding DNA: TGCAGCGTAGAAAGGACAGGGGGTCCAGATACGCAGTATTTT. This sequence joins TRBV29-1 and TRBJ2-3; 10 positions match TRBD1. The CDR3 is 14 residues long. CDR1 is SQVTM and CDR2 is ANQGSEA in the germline V gene. V shed 6 bases and J 4 bases; nucleotides not matched to a gene: 7.

The CDR3 nucleotides read TGTGCCAGCAGGGGACAGGGGAACACTGAAGCTTTCTTT. Its translation: CASRGQGNTEAFF. V and J are TRBV2 and TRBJ1-1, with 9 bases matching TRBD1. Losses at the gene ends were 6 bases for V and 1 base for J; bases not matched to a gene: 0. This CDR3 spans 13 amino acids. From germline, CDR1 is SNHLY and CDR2 FYNNEI.

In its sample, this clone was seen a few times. In DNA form, the CDR3 reads TGTGCCAGCTCTATACAGGGGCTACTTGGCACAGATACGCAGTATTTT. It yields the protein CASSIQGLLGTDTQYF. The chain employs TRBV18 and TRBJ2-3; 7 bases are shared with TRBD1. Germline V CDR1 and CDR2: KGHSH, LQKENI. V shed 6 bases and J 1 base; nucleotides not matched to a gene: 10. This CDR3 is 16 amino acids long.

The CDR3 DNA sequence: TGCGCCAGCAGCTTGTTCGGTAGCGGCACAGATACGCAGTATTTT. It is translated as CASSLFGSGTDTQYF. The chain is built from TRBV5-1 and TRBJ2-3; TRBD2 might be the D (5 bases). The CDR3 loop spans 15 amino acids. In germline, CDR1 is SGHRS, CDR2 YFSETQ. V dropped 1 base and J dropped 1 base, with 10 bases sitting between them. Based on the CDR3 plus reference TRBV5-1 and TRBJ2-3, the full variable domain is KAGVTQTPRYLIKTRGQQVTLSCSPISGHRSVSWYQQTPGQGLQFLFEYFSETQRNKGNFPGRFSGRQFSNSRSEMNVSTLELGDSALYLCASSLFGSGTDTQYFGPGTRLTVL.

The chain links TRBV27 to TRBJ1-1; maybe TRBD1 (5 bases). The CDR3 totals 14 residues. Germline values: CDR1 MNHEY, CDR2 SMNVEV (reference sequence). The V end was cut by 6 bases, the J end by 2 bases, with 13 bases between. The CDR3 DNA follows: TGTGCCAGCAGGACCGGGACTCTAAACACTGAAGCTTTCTTT. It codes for CASRTGTLNTEAFF.

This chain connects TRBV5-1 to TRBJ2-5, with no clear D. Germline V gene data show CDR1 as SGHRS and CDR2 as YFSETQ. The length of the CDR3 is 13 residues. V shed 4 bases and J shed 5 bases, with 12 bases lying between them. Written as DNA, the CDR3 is TGCGCCAGCAGCCCACCGGCGGCCGAGACCCAGTACTTC. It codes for CASSPPAAETQYF.

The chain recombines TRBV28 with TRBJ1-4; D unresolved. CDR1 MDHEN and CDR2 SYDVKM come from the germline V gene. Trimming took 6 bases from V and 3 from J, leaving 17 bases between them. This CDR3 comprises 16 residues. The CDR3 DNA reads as TGTGCCAGCAGCTCCCCGGCCAGGAGGGCTAATGAAAAACTGTTTTTT. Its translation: CASSSPARRANEKLFF.

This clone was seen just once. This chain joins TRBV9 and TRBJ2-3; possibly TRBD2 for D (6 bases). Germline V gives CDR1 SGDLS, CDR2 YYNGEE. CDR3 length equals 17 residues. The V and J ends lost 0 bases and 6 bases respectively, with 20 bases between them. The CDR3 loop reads CASSVAGLAEGQDTQYF. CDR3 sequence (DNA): TGTGCCAGCAGCGTAGCAGGGTTAGCGGAGGGGCAGGATACGCAGTATTTT.

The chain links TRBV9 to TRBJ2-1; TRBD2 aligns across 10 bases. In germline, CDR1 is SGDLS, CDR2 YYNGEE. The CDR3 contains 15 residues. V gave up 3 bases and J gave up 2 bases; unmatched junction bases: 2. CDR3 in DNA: TGTGCCAGCAGCGAAAGCGGGAGGGCCTACAATGAGCAGTTCTTC. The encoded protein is CASSESGRAYNEQFF.

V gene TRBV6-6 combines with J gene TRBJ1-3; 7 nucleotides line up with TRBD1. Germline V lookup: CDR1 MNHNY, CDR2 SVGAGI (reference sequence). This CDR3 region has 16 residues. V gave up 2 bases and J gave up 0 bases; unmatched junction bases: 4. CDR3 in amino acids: CASSYRQGHSGNTIYF. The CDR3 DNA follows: TGTGCCAGCAGTTACCGACAGGGCCACTCTGGAAACACCATATATTTT.